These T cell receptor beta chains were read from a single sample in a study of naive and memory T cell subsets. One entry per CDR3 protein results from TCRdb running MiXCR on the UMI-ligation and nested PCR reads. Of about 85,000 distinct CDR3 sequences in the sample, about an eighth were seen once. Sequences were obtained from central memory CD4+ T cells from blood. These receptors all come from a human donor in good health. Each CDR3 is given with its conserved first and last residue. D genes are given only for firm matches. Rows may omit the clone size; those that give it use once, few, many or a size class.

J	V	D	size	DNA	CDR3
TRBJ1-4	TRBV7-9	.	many	TGTGCCAGCAGCCTAGGACAAGGGGCGGAAAAACTGTTTTTT	CASSLGQGAEKLFF
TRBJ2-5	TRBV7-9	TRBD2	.	TGTGCCAGCAGCATAATTCGACTAGCGGGAGAGACCCAGTACTTC	CASSIIRLAGETQYF
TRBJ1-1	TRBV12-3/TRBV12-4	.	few	TGTGCCAGCAGTTCATATGGCCCAGGGACAGAAGCTTTCTTT	CASSSYGPGTEAFF
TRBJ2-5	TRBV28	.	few	TGTGCCAGCAGCCCCCTTGGGGGGGGCGCTGAGACCCAGTACTTC	CASSPLGGGAETQYF
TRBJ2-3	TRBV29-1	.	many	TGCAGCGTTGGGTACGGAACATACACAGATACGCAGTATTTT	CSVGYGTYTDTQYF
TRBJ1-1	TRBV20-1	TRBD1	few	TGCAGTGTTGGACAGGGAGGAAAGAACTCTGAAGCTTTCTTT	CSVGQGGKNSEAFF
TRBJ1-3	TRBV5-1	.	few	TGCGCCAGCAGCTTCGACGAGGACACCATATATTTT	CASSFDEDTIYF
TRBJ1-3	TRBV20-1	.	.	TGCAGTGCTGGGCAGGGTACGTGCTCTGGAAACACCATATATTTT	CSAGQGTCSGNTIYF
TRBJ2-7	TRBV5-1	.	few	TGCGCCAGCAGCTGGTCGCCGGGACAATCCTACGAGCAGTACTTC	CASSWSPGQSYEQYF
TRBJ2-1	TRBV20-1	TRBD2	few	TGCAGTGCTAGGACTAGCGCTTACAATGAGCAGTTCTTC	CSARTSAYNEQFF
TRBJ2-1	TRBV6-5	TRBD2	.	TGTGCCAGCAGCCGTTGGACTAGCGGGAGTAGTGAGCAGTTCTTC	CASSRWTSGSSEQFF
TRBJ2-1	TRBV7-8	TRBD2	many	TGTGCCAGCAGCTTAGTACGGGAGGGCCGGAATGAGCAGTTCTTC	CASSLVREGRNEQFF
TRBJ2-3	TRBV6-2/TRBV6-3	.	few	TGTGCCAGCAGTTACTCACGGCAGGGGTCAGATACGCAGTATTTT	CASSYSRQGSDTQYF
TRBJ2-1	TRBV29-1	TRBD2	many	TGCAGCGTGGGGGGGGGTGGACTAGCGGGAACCAATGAGCAGTTCTTC	CSVGGGGLAGTNEQFF
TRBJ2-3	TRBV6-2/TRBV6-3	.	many	TGTGCCAGCAGCTCCCCCCTGACAGATACGCAGTATTTT	CASSSPLTDTQYF
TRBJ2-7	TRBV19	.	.	TGTGCCAGTAGTAACAGGCGGTCTCGTACCTACGAGCAGTACTTC	CASSNRRSRTYEQYF
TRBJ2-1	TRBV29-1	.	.	TGCAGCGTTGCCCGGCCATCGGGCCCCCTCGAGCAGTTCTTC	CSVARPSGPLEQFF
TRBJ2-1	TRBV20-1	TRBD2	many	TGCAGTGCTAGAGAACCCAGCGGGAGGGGATACAATGAGCAGTTCTTC	CSAREPSGRGYNEQFF
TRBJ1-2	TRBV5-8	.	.	TGTGCCAGCAGCTTGGGTCCAGGGGCTGGCTACACCTTC	CASSLGPGAGYTF
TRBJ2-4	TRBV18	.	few	TGTGCCAGCTCGCCTGCAGAAGCCAAAAACATTCAGTACTTC	CASSPAEAKNIQYF
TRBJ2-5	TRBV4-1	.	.	TGCGCCAGCAGCCAAGAGCAGGTTGGGTATGGAGAGACCCAGTACTTC	CASSQEQVGYGETQYF
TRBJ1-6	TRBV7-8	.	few	TGTGCCAGCAGCTTAGACTCCCGGGGGGCTAATTCACCCCTCCACTTT	CASSLDSRGANSPLHF
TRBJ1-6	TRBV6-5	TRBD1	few	TGTGCCAGCAGACAGGGGGAGTCACCCCTCCACTTT	CASRQGESPLHF
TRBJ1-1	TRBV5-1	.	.	TGCGCCAGCAGCTTGGAAGGGGGAGCCACTGAAGCTTTCTTT	CASSLEGGATEAFF
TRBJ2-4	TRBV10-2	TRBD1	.	TGCGCCAGCAGCGCCTCTGCAGGGGGCGCATCGAACATTCAGTACTTC	CASSASAGGASNIQYF
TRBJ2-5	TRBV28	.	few	TGTGCCAGCATACCGGACCCGCTGGTGGGGGAGACCCAGTACTTC	CASIPDPLVGETQYF
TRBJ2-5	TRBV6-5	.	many	TGTGCCAGCAGTTCCGACCCGGCAGAAGAGACCCAGTACTTC	CASSSDPAEETQYF
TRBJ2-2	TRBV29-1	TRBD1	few	TGCAGCGTTGAATCCGGACAGGGGGCAGGCACCGGGGAGCTGTTTTTT	CSVESGQGAGTGELFF
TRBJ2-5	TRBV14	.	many	TGTGCCAGCAGCCAAGTCTACGGAGAGACCCAGTACTTC	CASSQVYGETQYF
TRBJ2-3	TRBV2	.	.	TGTGCCAGCAGCGGGTTGGGGACGGGGAGGTATTTT	CASSGLGTGRYF
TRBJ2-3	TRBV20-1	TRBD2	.	TGCAGTGCTCTGGGACTAGCGGGAGCTGGAAGCACAGATACGCAGTATTTT	CSALGLAGAGSTDTQYF
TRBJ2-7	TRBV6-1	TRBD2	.	TGTGCCAGCAGACCGGAGCGCGGGAGAGCCTACGAGCAGTACTTC	CASRPERGRAYEQYF
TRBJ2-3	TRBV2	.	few	TGTGCCAGCAGTTACAGTCCAGATACGCAGTATTTT	CASSYSPDTQYF
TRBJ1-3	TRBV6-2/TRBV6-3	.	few	TGTGCCAGCACTGAGCTCCCATCCACCGATATCGGCTCTAGAAACACCATATATTTT	CASTELPSTDIGSRNTIYF